Included here is one T cell receptor (beta chain) sequence, with context. CDR3 length: 11 residues. V was pared by 4 bases and J by 7 bases, with 8 bases between. This entry comes from a study of blood T cell repertoires in COVID-19. Study-level information: Donors in the United States, Italy and Spain gave samples during acute or convalescent COVID-19. Sources were T cells, B-cell-depleted T cells, or PBMCs; the material itself was cDNA or gDNA.

Authors' methods: Estimation of nucleated cell counts was performed using reference gene primer amplification. Clones were sequenced by immunoSEQ multiplex PCR, and TCRdb holds only the in-frame ones, with some missing. The D gene and trimming were derived from the DNA, and the V and J assignments and clone size from that table. The sample contains approximately 260,000 clones, around 89% of which appear only once. The chain employs TRBV12-3 or TRBV12-4 and TRBJ2-7; D might be TRBD2 (6 bases). The source is a woman in her forties with acute COVID-19. Sequences were obtained from PBMCs or T cells enriched from blood (not recorded which). In DNA, the CDR3 is TGTGCCAGCAGTTCCCGGGGGGAGCAGTACTTC. Protein: CASSSRGEQYF.